This T cell receptor beta chain emerged from a study of PD-1 blockade in mismatch repair-deficient tumors. Some clones are missing from TCRdb's copy, which holds only in-frame ones; the method was immunoSEQ multiplex PCR. This sample has some 130,000 clones, with about nine tenths found just once. The CDR3 is 15 amino acids. V shed 0 bases, J shed 5 bases, and the junction held 3 bases outside the gene matches. The germline V gene encodes CDR1 LGHNA and CDR2 YSLEER. This clone has just one count. V and J are TRBV4-3 and TRBJ2-5; 10 bases fit TRBD2. This clonotype was sampled from an adult with mismatch repair-deficient cancer. Sample: peripheral blood, taken just under 74 weeks after starting pembrolizumab. DNA for the CDR3: TGCGCCAGCAGCCAAGAAGCTAGCGGGAGTGAGACCCAGTACTTC. It specifies CASSQEASGSETQYF.